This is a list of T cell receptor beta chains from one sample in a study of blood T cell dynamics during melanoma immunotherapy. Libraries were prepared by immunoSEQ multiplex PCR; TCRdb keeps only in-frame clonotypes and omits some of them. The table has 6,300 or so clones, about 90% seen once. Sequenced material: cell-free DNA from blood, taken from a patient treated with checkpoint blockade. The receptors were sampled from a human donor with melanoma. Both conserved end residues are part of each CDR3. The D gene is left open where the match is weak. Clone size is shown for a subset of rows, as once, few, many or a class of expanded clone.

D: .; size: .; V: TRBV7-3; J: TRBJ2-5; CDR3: CASSRTATNQETQYF; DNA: TGTGCCAGCAGCCGGACAGCCACGAACCAAGAGACCCAGTACTTC
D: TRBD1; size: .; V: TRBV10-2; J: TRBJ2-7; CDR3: CASSADRGSYEQYF; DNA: TGCGCCAGCAGTGCCGACAGGGGCTCCTACGAGCAGTACTTC
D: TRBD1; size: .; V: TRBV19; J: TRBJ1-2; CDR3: CASSYLTGGHGYTF; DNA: TGTGCCAGTAGTTACCTCACAGGGGGCCATGGCTACACCTTC
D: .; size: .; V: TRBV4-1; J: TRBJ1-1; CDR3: CASSPTEMNTEAFF; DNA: TGCGCCAGCAGTCCGACAGAAATGAACACTGAAGCTTTCTTT
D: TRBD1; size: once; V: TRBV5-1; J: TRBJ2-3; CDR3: CASSLARAGGKGATQYF; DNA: TGCGCCAGCAGCTTGGCCCGGGCAGGGGGCAAAGGTGCTACGCAGTATTTT
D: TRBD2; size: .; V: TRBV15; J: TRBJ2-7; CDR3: CATSRQGGGSYEQYF; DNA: TGTGCCACCAGCAGACAGGGCGGGGGTTCCTACGAGCAGTACTTC
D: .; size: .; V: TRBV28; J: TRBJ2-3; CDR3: CASRGPVVASTDTQYF; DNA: TGTGCCAGCAGGGGTCCGGTAGTAGCTAGCACAGATACGCAGTATTTT
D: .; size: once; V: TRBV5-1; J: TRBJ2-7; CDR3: CASGGTAASYEQYF; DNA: TGCGCCAGCGGAGGGACAGCCGCCTCCTACGAGCAGTACTTC
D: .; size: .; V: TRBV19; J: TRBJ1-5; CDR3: CASSIVGRSNQPQHF; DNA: TGTGCCAGTAGTATAGTAGGCAGAAGCAATCAGCCCCAGCATTTT
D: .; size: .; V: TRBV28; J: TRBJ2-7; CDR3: CASSPATSFDEQYF; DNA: TGTGCCAGCAGTCCCGCGACTAGTTTTGACGAGCAGTACTTC
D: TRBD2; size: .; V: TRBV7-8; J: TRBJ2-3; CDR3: CASSQARLAGVFTDTQYF; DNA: TGTGCCAGCAGCCAAGCCCGACTAGCGGGAGTCTTCACAGATACGCAGTATTTT
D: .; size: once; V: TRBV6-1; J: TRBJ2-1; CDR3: CASRGISIPIGQFF; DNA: TGTGCCAGCCGCGGGATCAGTATCCCGATTGGGCAGTTCTTC
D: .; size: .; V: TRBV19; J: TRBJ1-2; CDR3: CASRGRLYGGYTF; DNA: TGTGCCAGTAGGGGACGGCTATATGGAGGCTACACCTTC
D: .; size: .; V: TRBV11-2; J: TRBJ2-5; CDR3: CASSLDFGGRVETQYF; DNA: TGTGCCAGCAGCTTAGACTTTGGCGGCAGGGTAGAGACCCAGTACTTC
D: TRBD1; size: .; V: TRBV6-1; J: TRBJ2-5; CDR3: CASSEQDRNQETQYF; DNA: TGTGCCAGCAGTGAACAGGACAGGAACCAAGAGACCCAGTACTTC
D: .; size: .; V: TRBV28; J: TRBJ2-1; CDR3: CASSLVEGNEQFF; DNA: TGTGCCAGCAGTTTGGTCGAGGGCAATGAGCAGTTCTTC
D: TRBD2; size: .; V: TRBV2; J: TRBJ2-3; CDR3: CASSESGRGGLATQYF; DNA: TGTGCCAGCAGTGAATCTGGTCGGGGGGGGCTCGCGACGCAGTATTTT
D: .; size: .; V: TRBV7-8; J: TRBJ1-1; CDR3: CASSQQQTLTEAFF; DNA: TGTGCCAGCAGCCAACAACAGACCCTCACTGAAGCTTTCTTT
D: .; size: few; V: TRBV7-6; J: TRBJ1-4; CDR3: CASSRSGGSNEKLFF; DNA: TGTGCCAGCAGCCGATCCGGGGGCTCCAATGAAAAACTGTTTTTT
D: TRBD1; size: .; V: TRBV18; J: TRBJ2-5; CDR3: CASSTGTGNQETQYF; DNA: TGTGCCAGCTCAACCGGGACAGGGAACCAAGAGACCCAGTACTTC
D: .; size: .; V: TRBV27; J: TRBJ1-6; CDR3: CASRFAGNNSPLHF; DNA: TGTGCCAGCAGATTCGCGGGGAATAATTCACCCCTCCACTTT
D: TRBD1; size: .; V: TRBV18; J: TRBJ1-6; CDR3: CASSPPGGSFNSPLHF; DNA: TGTGCCAGCTCACCCCCAGGGGGCTCTTTTAATTCACCCCTCCACTTT
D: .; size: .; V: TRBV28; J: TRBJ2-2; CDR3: CASILVRTGELFF; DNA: TGTGCCAGCATCCTAGTCCGCACCGGGGAGCTGTTTTTT